This paragraph reports one T cell receptor beta chain. This clonotype showed up just a few times. It has no known antigen specificity. Nothing much larger sits one base from this clone, and base qualities are not available. These data are taken from a study of T cell repertoires in cytomegalovirus infection (dated by TCRdb to between 2019 and 2020). Concerning the study at large: The HLA type of each donor mattered for the analysis, because public TCR beta signatures pointed to carriage of CMV infection along with the matching HLA type. Points the paper makes about the study in general: In the ex vivo response, HLA-C-restricted CMV-specific TCR beta clonotypes were dominant, and in two of eight donors the single most frequent clonotype came from this HLA-C-restricted group. Cumulative frequency of public TCR beta family members discriminated carriers of CMV infection plus the relevant HLA type in this cohort and an independent 352-donor cohort.

Sequencer: Illumina HiSeq 1500. The public reads were run again by TCRdb, first through fastp at Q25 and then through MiXCR, and only productive beta chains were kept. For every CDR3 protein sequence, its rows merge into one entry that carries the most common genes and DNA. The sample table contains approximately 150,000 distinct CDR3 sequences; only one count was recorded for about 15% of them. The ten largest clones take up around 19% of the sample. The germline V gene yields MNHEY for CDR1 and SVGEGT for CDR2. Unmatched junction bases come to 3, with V trimmed by 2 bases and J by 12 bases. The CDR3 spans 12 residues, from the cysteine through the phenylalanine. Kept here is only the CDR3 DNA, which spans 36 bases and is read in frame from base 1.

The sequence joins TRBV6-2 or TRBV6-3 to TRBJ1-5, with 8 bases in between that match TRBD1. Sequenced material: CD8+ T cells from PBMCs. This receptor was taken from a human donor in good health (CMV status not recorded). Some clones in this sample may be carry-over from other donors' samples. The CDR3 protein sequence reads: CASSYTTGDQHF. The bases read TGTGCCAGCAGTTACACGACAGGGGACCAGCATTTT.